The 9 T cell receptor beta chains below were found in one sample sequenced in a study of Ad26.COV2.S vaccination and SARS-CoV-2 variants. The protocol was immunoSEQ multiplex PCR, while the TCRdb copy is restricted to in-frame clones and leaves out a portion. This sample has hundreds of thousands of clones, with roughly 90% found just once. As to treatment: 15 to 20 received Ad26.COV2.S at low or high dose, single or two shots; about 5 received placebo; per-sample allocation not given. Material that was analyzed had been drawn on day 63 after the first vaccine or placebo injection. The input for sequencing was peripheral blood, taken in a trial of Ad26.COV2.S vaccine versus placebo. Receptor source: a person between 18 and 60 years old who received the Ad26.COV2.S COVID-19 vaccine or a placebo.

The V gene is TRBV27, the J gene TRBJ1-5; D uncertain. Germline lookup yields CDR1 MNHEY and CDR2 SMNVEV (reference sequence). This CDR3 comprises 14 residues. The V end lost 7 bases, the J end lost 1 base, and 11 bases lay between the germline ends. The CDR3 region is CASTPGKSNQPQHF. In DNA form, the CDR3 reads TGTGCCAGCACTCCGGGGAAGAGCAATCAGCCCCAGCATTTT.

The CDR3 is CASSPESQGPKGTGELFF. The CDR3 nucleotides are TGTGCCAGCAGCCCCGAGTCGCAGGGCCCGAAGGGCACCGGGGAGCTGTTTTTT. V usage is TRBV5-5 and J usage is TRBJ2-2, with D possibly being TRBD1 (5 bases). Germline V gene sequence: CDR1 SGHKS, CDR2 YYEKEE (reference sequence). Between the trimmed V and J ends, which lost 4 bases and 4 bases, there was a span of 23 bases. The CDR3 runs 18 residues.

The gene calls are TRBV21-1 and TRBJ1-5; the table gives TRBD1 as D, unverified against the DNA. TRBV21-1 is flagged as a pseudogene. The length of the CDR3 is 17 residues. In DNA, the CDR3 is TGTGCCAGCAGCAAGGGACAGCAAGGCTCCCGGAATCAGCCCCAGCATTTT. It encodes CASSKGQQGSRNQPQHF.

As concerns this clone: This specimen includes other DNA sequences encoding the same CDR3. V is TRBV3-1 (or the pseudogene TRBV3-2) and J is TRBJ1-1; 7 nucleotides align to TRBD1. Germline CDR1 reads LGHDT; CDR2 reads YNNKEL (reference sequence). The trim removed 2 bases at V and 6 bases at J, leaving 0 bases unmatched. CDR3 length: 12 residues. CDR3 DNA: TGTGCCAGCAGCCAACAGGGGGCTGAAGCTTTCTTT. Amino acids: CASSQQGAEAFF.

The gene calls are TRBV27 and TRBJ2-6; TRBD1 might be the D (6 bases). The CDR3 totals 15 residues. CDR1 and CDR2 (germline): MNHEY, SMNVEV (reference sequence). Trimming shortened V by 5 bases and J by 0 bases, and 8 bases separated the two germline ends. The CDR3: CASSLGGSGANVLTF. DNA for the CDR3: TGTGCCAGCAGTCTAGGGGGCTCTGGGGCCAACGTCCTGACTTTC.

This clone occurred once. The chain links TRBV7-8 to TRBJ1-2; TRBD1 matches at 7 bases. This CDR3 comprises 13 residues. The germline gives CDR1 SGHVS, CDR2 FQNEAQ. Trimming at V came to 7 bases and at J to 4 bases, leaving 6 bases not matched to a gene. CDR3 in DNA: TGTGCCAGCACCCGAGACAGGGTCTATGGCTACACCTTC. Translated: CASTRDRVYGYTF.

The rearrangement uses TRBV5-8 and TRBJ2-7; D unclear. The CDR3 spans 11 residues. V lost 1 base, J lost 7 bases, and 6 bases lay in between. Germline CDR1 is SGHTS and CDR2 is YDEGEE. DNA for the CDR3: TGTGCCAGCAGCTTGAGGGTTGAGCAGTACTTC. Amino acids: CASSLRVEQYF.

A remark on this clone: At the DNA level, this CDR3 is encoded by other sequences in the same sample as well. V usage is TRBV6-5 and J usage is TRBJ2-7; D remains ambiguous. The CDR3 sequence is 11 residues long. V shed 9 bases and J shed 4 bases, with 10 bases lying between them. The germline gives CDR1 MNHEY, CDR2 SVGAGI. The CDR3 here is CASRVGYEQYF. The CDR3 DNA follows: TGTGCCAGTCGGGTTGGGTACGAGCAGTACTTC.

V and J are TRBV10-1 and TRBJ2-3; 11 bases match TRBD1. The CDR3 sequence is 18 residues long. The junction had 7 bases not matched to a gene; V was cut back by 0 bases and J by 2 bases. Germline loops: CDR1 WNHNN, CDR2 SYGVQD (reference sequence). In DNA form, the CDR3 reads TGCGCCAGCAGTGAGTCGATACGGGACAGGGGGTACACAGATACGCAGTATTTT. Translated: CASSESIRDRGYTDTQYF.